The 26 T cell receptor beta chains given below trace back to one sample, sequenced in a study of PD-L1 blockade in urothelial cancer. Profiling relied on immunoSEQ multiplex PCR, and the TCRdb table lists in-frame clones only, not all of them. The sample has 130,000 or so clones; about 88% are singletons. The time point here: pretreatment peripheral blood. This specimen consisted of PBMCs, obtained around atezolizumab (anti-PD-L1) treatment. All receptors come from a man in his fifties or sixties with urothelial cancer.

This clone was seen a single time. The chain is built from TRBV5-4 and TRBJ1-1; 8 bases are a match to TRBD1. This CDR3 comprises 14 residues. Germline CDR1 SGHNT, CDR2 YYREEE (reference sequence). The V segment lost 4 bases and the J segment 1 base; nucleotides outside the gene matches: 3. The CDR3 here is CASSATGANTEAFF. The CDR3 DNA is TGTGCCAGCAGCGCGACAGGGGCGAACACTGAAGCTTTCTTT.

This chain connects TRBV2 to TRBJ2-2; a possible D gene is TRBD1 (5 bases). V was pared by 4 bases and J by 0 bases, with 6 bases between. CDR3 length: 14 amino acids. Germline-derived CDR1 and CDR2 are SNHLY and FYNNEI. The CDR3 region is CASSGTTNTGELFF. The DNA for the CDR3 is TGTGCCAGCAGTGGGACAACGAACACCGGGGAGCTGTTTTTT.

V gene TRBV4-2 combines with J gene TRBJ2-3, with D tentatively TRBD2 (6 bases). Germline CDR1 and CDR2: LGHNA and YNFKEQ. V dropped 6 bases and J dropped 2 bases, with 21 bases sitting between them. The CDR3 spans 17 residues. The DNA of the CDR3 is TGTGCCAGCAGTCGAATGGCGGGCGGGGCTTACACAGATACGCAGTATTTT. Residues: CASSRMAGGAYTDTQYF.

The chain links TRBV11-2 to TRBJ2-7; the D gene is possibly TRBD1 (6 bases). Germline V gene data show CDR1 as SGHAT and CDR2 as FQNNGV. CDR3 length equals 15 residues. V was pared by 5 bases and J by 4 bases, with 18 bases between. The CDR3 here is CASSTHDRPHYEQYF. The CDR3, as DNA: TGTGCCAGCAGCACCCACGACAGGCCCCATTACGAGCAGTACTTC.

V is TRBV19 and J is TRBJ1-4; 7 bases match TRBD1. In germline, CDR1 is LNHDA, CDR2 SQIVND (reference sequence). V trimming: 7 bases; J trimming: 8 bases; junction bases outside the gene matches: 7. The CDR3 has 13 amino acids. Written as DNA, the CDR3 is TGTGCCAGTAAGGCACAGGGGTACGAAAAACTGTTTTTT. As protein: CASKAQGYEKLFF.

The V call is TRBV7-8, the J call TRBJ2-4; 7 bases are a match to TRBD1. The germline gives CDR1 SGHVS, CDR2 FQNEAQ. The V segment lost 5 bases and the J segment 0 bases; nucleotides outside the gene matches: 4. The CDR3 spans 15 residues. This CDR3 is CASSRDRAAKNIQYF. CDR3 nucleotide sequence: TGTGCCAGCAGCCGAGACAGGGCAGCCAAAAACATTCAGTACTTC.

The gene calls are TRBV18 and TRBJ1-6; TRBD1 matches 7 bases. J was trimmed by 7 bases and V by 3 bases; bases with no gene match: 12. The CDR3 has 17 residues. Germline V gives CDR1 KGHSH, CDR2 LQKENI. This chain's CDR3 is CASSPRQTGTENSPLHF. The CDR3 DNA sequence: TGTGCCAGCTCACCCCGACAAACCGGGACAGAGAATTCACCCCTCCACTTT.

The CDR3 loop reads CSVEGGLGELFF. CDR3 coding DNA: TGCAGCGTTGAAGGGGGGCTCGGGGAGCTGTTTTTT. This chain uses TRBV29-1 with TRBJ2-2; the D gene is possibly TRBD1 (6 bases). Trimming stripped 1 base from V and 7 bases from J, with 7 bases between. Germline loops: CDR1 SQVTM, CDR2 ANQGSEA. The CDR3 loop spans 12 amino acids.

The rearrangement joins TRBV11-2 to TRBJ1-6; unclear D gene. The V gene's germline CDR1 is SGHAT and CDR2 FQNNGV. The V gene lost 4 bases and the J gene lost 10 bases, with 14 bases spanning the gap. CDR3 length: 14 amino acids. The CDR3 DNA is TGTGCCAGCAGCTACAGTGGCTCGGGGTCACCCCTCCACTTT. Protein sequence: CASSYSGSGSPLHF.

The rearrangement joins TRBV5-1 to TRBJ2-7, with D possibly matching TRBD2 (5 bases). Trimming left V 0 bases short and J 6 bases short, with 7 bases between. The CDR3 extends over 12 amino acids. Germline CDR1 reads SGHRS; CDR2 reads YFSETQ. The CDR3 DNA follows: TGCGCCAGCAGCTTGGAAGAGGGCGAGCAGTACTTC. Translation gives CASSLEEGEQYF.

The sample holds one count of this clone. The chain has TRBV25-1 and TRBJ2-5, with 7 bases lining up with TRBD2. Germline V CDR1 and CDR2: MGHDK, SYGVNS. Unmatched junction bases numbered 12, after V lost 4 bases and J lost 7 bases. The CDR3 extends over 15 amino acids. The CDR3 sequence is CASSGGRAGVGTQYF. CDR3 bases: TGTGCCAGCAGTGGTGGCAGGGCGGGAGTGGGGACCCAGTACTTC.

Written as DNA, the CDR3 is TGCGCCAGCAGCATGACGGCGGGAGACCCCACCGGGGAGCTGTTTTTT. Encoded protein: CASSMTAGDPTGELFF. The chain carries TRBV5-1 and TRBJ2-2; 7 nucleotides match TRBD2. The germline V gene encodes CDR1 SGHRS and CDR2 YFSETQ. The CDR3 covers 16 residues. Trimming took 4 bases from V and 4 from J; bases not matched to a gene: 10.

The chain combines TRBV28 with TRBJ1-1; 8 bases are shared with TRBD1. Per the germline V gene, CDR1 is MDHEN and CDR2 is SYDVKM. V trimming: 8 bases; J trimming: 2 bases; junction bases outside the gene matches: 13. The CDR3 consists of 16 residues. CDR3 region: CASAIAGGAENTEAFF. CDR3 DNA sequence: TGTGCCAGCGCGATAGCAGGGGGCGCGGAAAACACTGAAGCTTTCTTT.

The chain joins TRBV9 to TRBJ2-6, with a possible D match to TRBD1 (6 bases). Trimming removed 3 bases at V and 0 bases at J, with 13 bases between. The CDR3 is 17 amino acids. Germline loops: CDR1 SGDLS, CDR2 YYNGEE. The CDR3 reads CASSAGQKVSGANVLTF. The CDR3 DNA reads TGTGCCAGCAGCGCAGGACAGAAAGTCTCTGGGGCCAACGTCCTGACTTTC.

The chain uses TRBV19 and TRBJ2-5; 7 bases map to TRBD1. With 2 bases clipped from V and 1 base from J, the junction kept 10 bases outside the gene matches. Per germline, CDR1 LNHDA and CDR2 SQIVND (reference sequence). The CDR3 contains 17 residues. The CDR3 reads CASSINPGQRVQETQYF. DNA of the CDR3: TGTGCCAGTAGTATAAACCCGGGACAGCGAGTCCAAGAGACCCAGTACTTC. Using reference TRBV19 and TRBJ2-5 for the parts outside the CDR3, the full variable domain is DGGITQSPKYLFRKEGQNVTLSCEQNLNHDAMYWYRQDPGQGLRLIYYSQIVNDFQKGDIAEGYSVSREKKESFPLTVTSAQKNPTAFYLCASSINPGQRVQETQYFGPGTRLLVL.

This clone was recorded only once. The chain links TRBV2 to TRBJ2-1, with 10 bases lining up with TRBD1. CDR1 and CDR2 from the germline V gene are SNHLY and FYNNEI. The CDR3 has 15 amino acids. V gave up 6 bases and J gave up 2 bases; unmatched junction bases: 4. The CDR3 loop reads CASSATGGAYNEQFF. The CDR3 nucleotides read TGTGCCAGCAGCGCGACAGGGGGCGCCTACAATGAGCAGTTCTTC.

The gene calls are TRBV28 and TRBJ2-3; D is unresolved. CDR1 is MDHEN and CDR2 is SYDVKM in the germline V gene. The CDR3 loop spans 16 amino acids. Trimming shortened V by 5 bases and J by 0 bases, and 15 bases separated the two germline ends. CDR3 sequence: CASSLSPEESTDTQYF. DNA for the CDR3: TGTGCCAGCAGTCTATCCCCCGAGGAGAGCACAGATACGCAGTATTTT. Full variable domain (outside the CDR3, taken from reference TRBV28 and TRBJ2-3): DVKVTQSSRYLVKRTGEKVFLECVQDMDHENMFWYRQDPGLGLRLIYFSYDVKMKEKGDIPEGYSVSREKKERFSLILESASTNQTSMYLCASSLSPEESTDTQYFGPGTRLTVL.

The chain has TRBV4-1 and TRBJ2-5, with 9 bases aligning to TRBD2. Germline CDR1 and CDR2: MGHRA and YSYEKL. The CDR3 extends over 15 amino acids. The J segment lost 4 bases and the V segment lost 1 base, leaving 4 bases of the junction unmatched. In DNA form, the CDR3 reads TGCGCCAGCAGCCAAGGTGGAGCGGGAGGAGAGACCCAGTACTTC. This gives the protein CASSQGGAGGETQYF.

In nucleotides, the CDR3 is TGCGCCAGCAGCCCAAGGGAGCGAGGGAATTCACCCCTCCACTTT. As protein: CASSPRERGNSPLHF. This sequence joins TRBV5-1 and TRBJ1-6, with D unresolved. The CDR3 loop spans 15 amino acids. Germline V CDR1 and CDR2: SGHRS, YFSETQ. Trimming removed 4 bases at V and 7 bases at J, with 15 bases between.

This clone has a single count. The chain has TRBV9 and TRBJ2-3; 7 nucleotides match TRBD2. This CDR3 is 20 amino acids long. The V gene's germline CDR1 is SGDLS and CDR2 YYNGEE. V gave up 1 base and J gave up 1 base; unmatched junction bases: 18. CDR3 nucleotides: TGTGCCAGCAGCGTAACGGTTGGCGGGAGAGGAGGGGATGGCACAGATACGCAGTATTTT. Its protein is CASSVTVGGRGGDGTDTQYF.

The chain is built from TRBV7-3 and TRBJ1-1, with TRBD1 identical over 8 bases. J was trimmed by 4 bases and V by 5 bases; bases with no gene match: 6. CDR3 length: 14 residues. The germline gives CDR1 SGHTA, CDR2 FQGTGA. CDR3 DNA sequence: TGTGCCAGCAGCACGACGGACAGGGCCACTGAAGCTTTCTTT. Encoded protein: CASSTTDRATEAFF.

This chain uses TRBV4-2 with TRBJ2-7, with a weak D call TRBD2 (6 bases). This CDR3 is 16 amino acids long. Germline values: CDR1 LGHNA, CDR2 YNFKEQ. The ends were cut back, 1 base at V and 2 bases at J, with 15 bases in the middle. CDR3 bases: TGTGCCAGCAGCCAAGTGGGAATAGCGGAACCCTACGAGCAGTACTTC. The encoded protein is CASSQVGIAEPYEQYF.

The J gene is TRBJ2-1, the V gene TRBV11-2, with 8 bases aligning to TRBD2. The CDR3 is 16 amino acids. Germline V lookup: CDR1 SGHAT, CDR2 FQNNGV. V trimming: 1 base; J trimming: 10 bases; junction bases outside the gene matches: 12. DNA of the CDR3: TGTGCCAGCAGCTTAGGAGGGGGACTAGTCAATCGGGAGCAGTTCTTC. This gives the protein CASSLGGGLVNREQFF. Drawing the rest from reference TRBV11-2 and TRBJ2-1, the complete variable domain is EAGVAQSPRYKIIEKRQSVAFWCNPISGHATLYWYQQILGQGPKLLIQFQNNGVVDDSQLPKDRFSAERLKGVDSTLKIQPAKLEDSAVYLCASSLGGGLVNREQFFGPGTRLTVL.

The chain is built from TRBV6-1 and TRBJ2-7; D gene ambiguous. The germline V and J ends were trimmed by 2 bases and 5 bases, with 13 bases remaining between them. The CDR3 covers 14 residues. Germline V gene lookup returns CDR1 MNHNS and CDR2 SASEGT. The CDR3 nucleotides read TGTGCCAGCAGTGAATCTGCAGGCTTTAACGAGCAGTACTTC. Protein product: CASSESAGFNEQYF.

The CDR3 protein is CASRGQGMNTEAFF. CDR3 coding DNA: TGTGCCAGCAGGGGACAGGGGATGAACACTGAAGCTTTCTTT. The gene calls are TRBV7-9 and TRBJ1-1; 10 bases are a match to TRBD1. The CDR3 has 14 amino acids. Germline V gene data show CDR1 as SEHNR and CDR2 as FQNEAQ (reference sequence). V lost 6 bases and J lost 0; bases outside the gene matches: 1.

The chain recombines TRBV2 with TRBJ2-1; D not certain. This CDR3 has 14 amino acids. The V end lost 5 bases, the J end lost 0 bases, and 8 bases lay between the germline ends. Germline lookup yields CDR1 SNHLY and CDR2 FYNNEI. The CDR3 sequence is CASSRDGSYNEQFF. CDR3 coding DNA: TGTGCCAGCAGTCGCGATGGCTCCTACAATGAGCAGTTCTTC. Full variable domain (missing parts from reference TRBV2 and TRBJ2-1): EPEVTQTPSHQVTQMGQEVILRCVPISNHLYFYWYRQILGQKVEFLVSFYNNEISEKSEIFDDQFSVERPDGSNFTLKIRSTKLEDSAMYFCASSRDGSYNEQFFGPGTRLTVL.